The sample holds many counts of the clone carrying this T cell receptor (beta chain). The germline gives CDR1 SQVTM, CDR2 ANQGSEA. The CDR3 contains 11 residues. Deletions cut 4 bases from V and 4 bases from J, with 8 bases between. As to time point: patch test 1, 2 weeks after DPC sensitization. Treatment denoted: therapeutic diphenylcyclopropenone sensitization with weekly scalp DPC. At patch-test visits, sampling came before the patch test. Each CDR3 protein is one row after TCRdb ran MiXCR on the RACE reads. The data contain around 50,000 distinct CDR3 sequences, approximately 9.1% of them seen just once; the ten biggest clones take up roughly 4.4%. This sample stems from a study of human T cells and chemical hapten exposure.

The genes are TRBV29-1 and TRBJ2-7; D may be TRBD2 (5 bases). Sample: whole blood, taken in connection with sensitization to the hapten diphenylcyclopropenone (DPC). The TCR originated in a woman aged 45 to 65 with alopecia areata. Some clones in this sample may be carry-over from other donors' samples. The CDR3 sequence is CSVGGKYEQYF. CDR3 nucleotides: TGCAGCGTTGGAGGGAAGTACGAGCAGTACTTC.